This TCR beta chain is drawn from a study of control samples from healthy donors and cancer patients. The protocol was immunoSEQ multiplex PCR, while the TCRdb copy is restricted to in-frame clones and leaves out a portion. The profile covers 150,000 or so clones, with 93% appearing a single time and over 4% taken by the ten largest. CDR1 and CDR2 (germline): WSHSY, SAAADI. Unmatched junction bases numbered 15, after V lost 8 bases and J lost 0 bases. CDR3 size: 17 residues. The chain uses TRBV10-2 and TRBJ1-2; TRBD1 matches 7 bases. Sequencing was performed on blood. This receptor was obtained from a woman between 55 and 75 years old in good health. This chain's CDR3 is CASFERDREQANYGYTF. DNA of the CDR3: TGCGCCAGCTTTGAGAGGGACAGAGAGCAAGCTAACTATGGCTACACCTTC.